This T cell receptor (beta chain) was retrieved from a study of PD-1 blockade in classical Hodgkin lymphoma. Data came from immunoSEQ multiplex PCR; TCRdb stores just in-frame clones and leaves some out. In the table there are roughly 11,000 clones, around 84% of which are singletons. Details on this clone: The antigen is undetermined.

The CDR3 consists of 15 residues. V was shortened by 1 base and J by 4 bases, with 14 bases between the two germline ends. Germline CDR1 reads MGHDK; CDR2 reads SYGVNS. Study outcomes and limitations: Patients with a complete response exhibited baseline diversity comparable to newly diagnosed patients.

Each patient's relapse followed autologous stem cell transplantation, and brentuximab vedotin exposure varied. Complete response, partial response or progressive disease was each patient's best response. Sequences were derived from peripheral blood mononuclear cells (PBMCs), sampled at baseline. This TCR was recovered from a human donor with classical Hodgkin lymphoma. The V call is TRBV25-1, the J call TRBJ2-7; no clear D. CDR3 in DNA: TGTGCCAGCAGTGAATGGAAAGGGAAACAATACGAGCAGTACTTC. It encodes CASSEWKGKQYEQYF.